Presented here are 8 T cell receptor beta chains from one specimen sequenced in a study of blood T cell repertoires in COVID-19. Repertoires were generated with immunoSEQ multiplex PCR, while TCRdb's copy carries only in-frame clones and drops some. The data hold about 150,000 clones, with approximately 86% observed a single time. The source material was PBMCs or T cells enriched from blood (not recorded which). The receptors stem from a woman aged 40-49 years who had recovered from COVID-19.

The chain employs TRBV3-1 (or the pseudogene TRBV3-2) and TRBJ2-1; a weak D match, TRBD1 (5 bases). Germline assignment: CDR1 LGHDT and CDR2 YNNKEL (reference sequence). V lost 3 bases to trimming and J lost 5 bases, with 14 bases between them. This CDR3 contains 15 residues. For the CDR3, the DNA is TGTGCCAGCAGCCAGGACAAAGGTGGGCACAATGAGCAGTTCTTC. This translates into CASSQDKGGHNEQFF.

The chain carries TRBV9 and TRBJ1-6; D is uncertain. Germline CDR1 SGDLS, CDR2 YYNGEE. V lost 0 bases and J 8 bases, leaving 6 bases between the germline ends. There are 13 residues in the CDR3. CDR3 amino acids: CASSVGQDSPLHF. CDR3 nucleotide sequence: TGTGCCAGCAGCGTAGGGCAAGATTCACCCCTCCACTTT.

In its sample, this clone was seen a few times. The genes are TRBV18 and TRBJ1-2; D is unresolved. The CDR3 spans 15 residues. V was clipped by 2 bases and J by 4 bases, with 14 bases between them. The germline gives CDR1 KGHSH, CDR2 LQKENI. As DNA, the CDR3 is TGTGCCAGCTCACCAAGAGCGTCGTTATCCTATGGCTACACCTTC. The encoded protein is CASSPRASLSYGYTF.

The chain recombines TRBV7-3 with TRBJ1-3; D not certain. The ends were cut back, 0 bases at V and 0 bases at J, with 6 bases in the middle. This CDR3 is 15 amino acids long. Germline CDR1 reads SGHTA; CDR2 reads FQGTGA. The CDR3 nucleotides are TGTGCCAGCAGCTTAACGGTCAGCTCTGGAAACACCATATATTTT. Protein: CASSLTVSSGNTIYF.

The V and J genes are TRBV18 and TRBJ1-2; 7 bases match TRBD1. There are 17 residues in the CDR3. The V segment lost 5 bases and the J segment 9 bases; nucleotides outside the gene matches: 21. Germline V gene lookup returns CDR1 KGHSH and CDR2 LQKENI. The CDR3 DNA is TGTGCCAGCTCATCTAGTACAGGGGCGGTTAGTGATATGCGCTACACCTTC. Translated, it gives CASSSSTGAVSDMRYTF. The variable domain in full, with the rest retrieved from reference TRBV18 and TRBJ1-2, is NAGVMQNPRHLVRRRGQEARLRCSPMKGHSHVYWYRQLPEEGLKFMVYLQKENIIDESGMPKERFSAEFPKEGPSILRIQQVVRGDSAAYFCASSSSTGAVSDMRYTFGSGTRLTVV.

V is TRBV7-9 and J is TRBJ1-5, with D possibly TRBD1 on 6 matching bases. The CDR3 contains 14 residues. Looked up from germline, CDR1 is SEHNR and CDR2 is FQNEAQ (reference sequence). Between the trimmed V and J ends, which lost 2 bases and 5 bases, there was a span of 10 bases. The DNA of the CDR3 is TGTGCCAGCAGCTTATCGGGGGGCGATCAGCCCCAGCATTTT. Residues: CASSLSGGDQPQHF.

The table lists this clone with a count of one. This chain links TRBV19 with TRBJ1-1; 7 bases are a match to TRBD1. There are 18 residues in the CDR3. Germline lookup yields CDR1 LNHDA and CDR2 SQIVND (reference sequence). The trim removed 4 bases at V and 0 bases at J, leaving 14 bases unmatched. CDR3 region: CASSNRQGIWAMNTEAFF. DNA for the CDR3: TGTGCCAGTAGTAACCGACAGGGAATATGGGCCATGAACACTGAAGCTTTCTTT.

The chain recombines TRBV7-2 with TRBJ1-3, with D possibly TRBD1 on 6 matching bases. Germline loops: CDR1 SGHTA, CDR2 FQGNSA. The CDR3 runs to 16 residues. V dropped 1 base and J dropped 0 bases, with 10 bases sitting between them. CDR3 sequence (DNA): TGTGCCAGCAGCTTAGGACAGGTCCGCTCTGGAAACACCATATATTTT. This encodes CASSLGQVRSGNTIYF.